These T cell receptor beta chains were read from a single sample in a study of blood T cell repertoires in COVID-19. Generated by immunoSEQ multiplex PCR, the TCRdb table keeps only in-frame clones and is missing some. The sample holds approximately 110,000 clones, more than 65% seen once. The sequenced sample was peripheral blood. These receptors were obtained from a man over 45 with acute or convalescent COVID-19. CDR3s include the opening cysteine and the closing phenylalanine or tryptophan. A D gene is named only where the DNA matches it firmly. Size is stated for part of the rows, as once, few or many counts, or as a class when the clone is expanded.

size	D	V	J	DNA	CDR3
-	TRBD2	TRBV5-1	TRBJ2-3	TGCGCCAGCAGCGGGATAGCGGGGAGCCTTGGAGATACGCAGTATTTT	CASSGIAGSLGDTQYF
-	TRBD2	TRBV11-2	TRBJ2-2	TGTGCCAGCAGCTCAGCGGGGGGGCCGCGCACCGGGGAGCTGTTTTTT	CASSSAGGPRTGELFF
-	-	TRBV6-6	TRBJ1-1	TGTGCCAGCAGTTATCCGGAGGGGTCCACTGAAGCTTTCTTT	CASSYPEGSTEAFF
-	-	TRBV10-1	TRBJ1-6	TGCGCCAGCAGCCCCCTCGGGTGGAATTCACCCCTCCACTTT	CASSPLGWNSPLHF
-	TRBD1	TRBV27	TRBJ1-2	TGTGCCAGCAGTTCGACGAGACAGGGGAGTGGCTACACCTTC	CASSSTRQGSGYTF
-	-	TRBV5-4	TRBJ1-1	TGTGCCAGCAGCATGGACAGTTACTCGAACACTGAAGCTTTCTTT	CASSMDSYSNTEAFF
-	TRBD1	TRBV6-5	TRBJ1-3	TGTGCCAGCACCGCGGGACAGGGGAGAAACACCATATATTTT	CASTAGQGRNTIYF
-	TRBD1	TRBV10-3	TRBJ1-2	TGTGCCATCAGTGAGTCGGGACAGGACTATGGCTACACCTTC	CAISESGQDYGYTF
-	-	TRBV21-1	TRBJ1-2	TGTGCCAGCAGCCTCCCGACTCAGAACTATGGCTACACCTTC	CASSLPTQNYGYTF
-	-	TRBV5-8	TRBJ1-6	TGTGCCAGCAGCTTGGAGGTGGGGCTCAGGGTTTCCTCACCCCTCCACTTT	CASSLEVGLRVSSPLHF
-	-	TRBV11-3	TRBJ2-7	TGTGCCAGCAGCCTGGGGCGGACCTACGAGCAGTACTTC	CASSLGRTYEQYF
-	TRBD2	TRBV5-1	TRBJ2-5	TGCGCCAGCAGCGTAGGACTAGCGGGGTACCGCCAAGAGACCCAGTACTTC	CASSVGLAGYRQETQYF
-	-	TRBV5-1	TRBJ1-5	TGCGCCAGCAGCTTGGTTTCCGGAGGATCGGGCGGTCAGCCCCAGCATTTT	CASSLVSGGSGGQPQHF
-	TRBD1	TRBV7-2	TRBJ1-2	TGTGCCAGCAGCTTAAGGGGGCAAGGCTACACCTTC	CASSLRGQGYTF
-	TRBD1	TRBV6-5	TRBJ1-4	TGTGCCAGCAGATCACTGGACAGGGAAAGTGAAAAACTGTTTTTT	CASRSLDRESEKLFF
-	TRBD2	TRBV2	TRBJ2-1	TGTGCCAGCAGCGACAGGACTAGCGGGGGGTGGGACAATGAGCAGTTCTTC	CASSDRTSGGWDNEQFF
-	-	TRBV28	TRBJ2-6	TGTGCCAGCAGTTTACGCCAGGGTTTGGCAGCTGGGGCCAACGTCCTGACTTTC	CASSLRQGLAAGANVLTF
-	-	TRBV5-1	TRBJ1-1	TGCGCCAGCAGCTCCGGTGGGGGGTTCACTGAAGCTTTCTTT	CASSSGGGFTEAFF
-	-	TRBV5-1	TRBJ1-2	TGCGCCAGCAGCTTGGTTGGGGGCACCTATGGCTACACCTTC	CASSLVGGTYGYTF
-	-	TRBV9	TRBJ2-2	TGTGCCAGCAGCCTACCACAGGGGACTAGGAACACCGGGGAGCTGTTTTTT	CASSLPQGTRNTGELFF
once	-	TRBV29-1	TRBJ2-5	TGCAGCGTTAGTCCAGACCCACGGCGGGAGACCCAGTACTTC	CSVSPDPRRETQYF
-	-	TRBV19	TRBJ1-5	TGTGCCAGTAGTATAAAGACAGGCAATCAGCCCCAGCATTTT	CASSIKTGNQPQHF
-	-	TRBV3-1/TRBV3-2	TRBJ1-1	TGTGCCAGCAGCCCCGGGTCCGGTGGTGAAGCTTTCTTT	CASSPGSGGEAFF
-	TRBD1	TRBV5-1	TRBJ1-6	TGCGCCAGCAGCAAAGGGACAGATCGTAATTCACCCCTCCACTTT	CASSKGTDRNSPLHF
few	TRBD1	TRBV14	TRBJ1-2	TGTGCCAGCAGCCCTTCTCCGACAGGGTATGGCTACACCTTC	CASSPSPTGYGYTF
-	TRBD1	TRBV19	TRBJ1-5	TGTGCCAGTTCGAGGGGGCGAGCCTTTAGCAATCAGCCCCAGCATTTT	CASSRGRAFSNQPQHF
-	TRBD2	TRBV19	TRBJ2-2	TGTGCCAGTCTTGGCGGGGGGTCGACCGGGGAGCTGTTTTTT	CASLGGGSTGELFF
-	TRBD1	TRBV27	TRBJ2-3	TGTGCCAGCAGTTTCCATGGGACAGGGGCCCGTGGGAGCACAGATACGCAGTATTTT	CASSFHGTGARGSTDTQYF
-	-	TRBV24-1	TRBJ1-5	TGTGCCACCAGTGATGGGCAAGCCTCTTATAGCAATCAGCCCCAGCATTTT	CATSDGQASYSNQPQHF
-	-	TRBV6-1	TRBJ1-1	TGTGCCAGCAGTGAAGACAGGCGGAACACTGAAGCTTTCTTT	CASSEDRRNTEAFF
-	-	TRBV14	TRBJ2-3	TGTGCCAGCAGCCAAGGGTGGGGCGGCTCCACAGATACGCAGTATTTT	CASSQGWGGSTDTQYF
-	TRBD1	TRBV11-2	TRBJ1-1	TGTGCCAGCAGCTTTGGACAGGGGACCACTGAAGCTTTCTTT	CASSFGQGTTEAFF
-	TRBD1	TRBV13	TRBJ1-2	TGTGCCAGCAGCAGGGGACAGGTAAACTATGGCTACACCTTC	CASSRGQVNYGYTF
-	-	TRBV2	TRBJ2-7	TGTGCCAGCAGTGAAATAGTTGCCTACGAGCAGTACTTC	CASSEIVAYEQYF
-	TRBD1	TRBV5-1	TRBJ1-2	TGCGCCAGCAGCTCCTCCGGGACAGGGGCTAACTATGGCTACACCTTC	CASSSSGTGANYGYTF
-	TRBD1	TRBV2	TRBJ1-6	TGTGCCAGCAGTCCCCGGGAGGGAGGGGGCGATTCACCCCTCCACTTT	CASSPREGGGDSPLHF
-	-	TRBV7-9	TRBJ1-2	TGTGCCAGCAGCTCCCAAGATCCGGGACAAAATACTAACTATGGCTACACCTTC	CASSSQDPGQNTNYGYTF
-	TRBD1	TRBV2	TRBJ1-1	TGTGCCAGCAGTGAAGTCCGGGACAGGCAAGCTTTCTTT	CASSEVRDRQAFF
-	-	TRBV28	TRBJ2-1	TGTGCCAGCAGGCCAACAGGGAATGAGCAGTTCTTC	CASRPTGNEQFF
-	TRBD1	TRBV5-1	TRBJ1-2	TGCGCCAGCAGCTTGGGGCGACAGGGGTTAGATGGCTACACCTTC	CASSLGRQGLDGYTF
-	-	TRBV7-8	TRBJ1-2	TGTGCCAGCAGCTTAGGACAGTATGGCTACACCTTC	CASSLGQYGYTF
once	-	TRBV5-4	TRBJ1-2	TGTGCCAGCAGCTTTACCTCCGGACAGCCCCTATCGAGCTACACCTTC	CASSFTSGQPLSSYTF
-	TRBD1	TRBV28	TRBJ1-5	TGTGCCAGCAGTTCTCCGAGACAGGGTATCGGCAATCAGCCCCAGCATTTT	CASSSPRQGIGNQPQHF
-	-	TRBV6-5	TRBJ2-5	TGTGCCAGCAGTCCACCGGGTCCCTCGTCCGGGACCCAGTACTTC	CASSPPGPSSGTQYF
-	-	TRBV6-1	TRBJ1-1	TGTGCCAGCAGTGAAGTGGGCTTCGACACTGAAGCTTTCTTT	CASSEVGFDTEAFF
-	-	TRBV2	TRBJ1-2	TGTGCCAGCAGAACCCCGGAGAGGGGCTACACCTTC	CASRTPERGYTF
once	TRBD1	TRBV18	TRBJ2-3	TGTGCCAGCTCACTGTCTCAGGGGGCAGATACGCAGTATTTT	CASSLSQGADTQYF
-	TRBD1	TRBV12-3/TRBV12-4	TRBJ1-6	TGTGCCAGCAGGGGACAGGGCGATTCACCCCTCCACTTT	CASRGQGDSPLHF
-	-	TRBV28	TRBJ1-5	TGTGCCAGCAGTTCACACGTCAGCAATCAGCCCCAGCATTTT	CASSSHVSNQPQHF
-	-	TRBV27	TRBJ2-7	TGTGCCAGCAGGAAAGGCGGCGGCTACGAGCAGTACTTC	CASRKGGGYEQYF
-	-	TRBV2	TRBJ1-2	TGTGCCAGCAGTGATAGGCGGGATCGATATGGCTACACCTTC	CASSDRRDRYGYTF
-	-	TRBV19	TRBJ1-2	TGTGCCAGTAGTATTTGGACAGAAAATAACTATGGCTACACCTTC	CASSIWTENNYGYTF
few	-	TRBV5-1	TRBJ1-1	TGCGCCAGCAGCTGGGGGGGCGTGAACACTGAAGCTTTCTTT	CASSWGGVNTEAFF
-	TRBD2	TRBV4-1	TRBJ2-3	TGCGCCAGCAGCCAGCAAGCGGGGGGGCCGACAGATACGCAGTATTTT	CASSQQAGGPTDTQYF
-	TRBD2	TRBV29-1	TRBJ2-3	TGCAGCGTTGACACTAGCGGGGGTAATACGCAGTATTTT	CSVDTSGGNTQYF